Below are 8 T cell receptor beta chains sequenced from a single sample in a study of blood T cell repertoires in COVID-19. Produced via immunoSEQ multiplex PCR; TCRdb's table is partial and in-frame only. The sample yields 200,000 to 250,000 clones, 80% to 90% seen once. Sequenced sample: PBMCs or T cells enriched from blood (not recorded which). Source of these receptors: a woman aged 25 to 45 who had been exposed to COVID-19.

The V and J genes are TRBV13 and TRBJ2-3; the D gene is possibly TRBD2 (6 bases). V lost 0 bases and J 0 bases, leaving 16 bases between the germline ends. Germline CDR1 and CDR2: PRHDT and FYEKMQ (reference sequence). This CDR3 is 18 amino acids long. The CDR3 is CASSLGLIGGGSTDTQYF. DNA for the CDR3: TGTGCCAGCAGCTTAGGCCTAATTGGTGGGGGGAGCACAGATACGCAGTATTTT.

This chain joins TRBV7-2 and TRBJ2-7; unclear D gene. CDR1 is SGHTA, CDR2 FQGNSA, per germline. The CDR3 length is 14 residues. Trimming removed 1 base from V and 3 bases from J, with 10 bases in between. The CDR3 region is CASSLVGDGYEQYF. CDR3 nucleotides: TGTGCCAGCAGCTTAGTAGGAGACGGCTACGAGCAGTACTTC.

The genes are TRBV12-3 or TRBV12-4 and TRBJ2-7, with 7 bases that match TRBD1. V trimming: 5 bases; J trimming: 5 bases; junction bases outside the gene matches: 6. The CDR3 consists of 13 residues. In DNA form, the CDR3 reads TGTGCCAGCAGTCTCGACAGGGCAGACGAGCAGTACTTC. Translation gives CASSLDRADEQYF.

The V gene is TRBV5-6, the J gene TRBJ2-1; D is unresolved. Between the trimmed V and J ends, which lost 0 bases and 10 bases, there was a span of 11 bases. This CDR3 has 13 residues. Germline CDR1 SGHDT, CDR2 YYEEEE. CDR3 loop: CASSLGPSWEQFF. The CDR3 coding sequence is TGTGCCAGCAGCTTGGGGCCCAGTTGGGAGCAGTTCTTC.

The count of this clone is one. This chain joins TRBV11-1 and TRBJ2-5; tentatively, D is TRBD2 (7 bases). V was cut by 5 bases and J by 5 bases, with 21 bases left in between. Germline CDR1 is SGHAT and CDR2 is FQDESV (reference sequence). The CDR3 length is 16 residues. Here the CDR3 reads CASSPGTGGREETQYF. Written as DNA, the CDR3 is TGTGCCAGCAGCCCCGGTACGGGGGGCCGGGAGGAGACCCAGTACTTC.

The V call is TRBV11-2, the J call TRBJ2-7, with D possibly matching TRBD2 (5 bases). The germline CDR1 and CDR2 sequences are SGHAT and FQNNGV. The CDR3 is 14 amino acids. V lost 5 bases and J lost 6, with 17 bases in between. CDR3 coding DNA: TGTGCCAGCAGCCCCATTCGGGGAAAAGGCGAGCAGTACTTC. Its protein product is CASSPIRGKGEQYF.

The chain is built from TRBV29-1 and TRBJ2-3; D unresolved. V was trimmed by 1 base and J by 0 bases, leaving 8 bases between them. From germline, CDR1 is SQVTM and CDR2 ANQGSEA. This CDR3 region has 14 residues. The DNA of the CDR3 is TGCAGCGTTGAAGGAACCCAGAGCACAGATACGCAGTATTTT. Translating it yields CSVEGTQSTDTQYF.

The V gene is TRBV28, the J gene TRBJ2-5; D possibly corresponds to TRBD2 (5 bases). The CDR3 length is 14 residues. Germline V gene sequence: CDR1 MDHEN, CDR2 SYDVKM. V was cut by 6 bases and J by 0 bases, with 11 bases left in between. CDR3 sequence reads: CASRGVLHQETQYF. The CDR3 coding sequence is TGTGCCAGCAGGGGAGTCCTACACCAAGAGACCCAGTACTTC.